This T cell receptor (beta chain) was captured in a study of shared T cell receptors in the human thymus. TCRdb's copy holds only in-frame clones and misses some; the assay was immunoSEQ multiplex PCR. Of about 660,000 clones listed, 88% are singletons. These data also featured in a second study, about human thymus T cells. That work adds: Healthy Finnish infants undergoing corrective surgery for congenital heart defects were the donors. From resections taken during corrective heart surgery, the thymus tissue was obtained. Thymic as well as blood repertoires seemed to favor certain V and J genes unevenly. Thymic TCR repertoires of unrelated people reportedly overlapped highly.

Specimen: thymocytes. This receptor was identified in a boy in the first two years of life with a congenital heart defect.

As DNA, the CDR3 is TGCGCCAGCAGCCAAGATGCGGGAGGGCCAGCCTACGAGCAGTACTTC. This codes for CASSQDAGGPAYEQYF. The chain links TRBV4-1 to TRBJ2-7; 9 bases match TRBD2. V shed 0 bases, J shed 2 bases, and the junction held 5 bases outside the gene matches. There are 16 residues in the CDR3. CDR1 is MGHRA and CDR2 is YSYEKL in the germline V gene.